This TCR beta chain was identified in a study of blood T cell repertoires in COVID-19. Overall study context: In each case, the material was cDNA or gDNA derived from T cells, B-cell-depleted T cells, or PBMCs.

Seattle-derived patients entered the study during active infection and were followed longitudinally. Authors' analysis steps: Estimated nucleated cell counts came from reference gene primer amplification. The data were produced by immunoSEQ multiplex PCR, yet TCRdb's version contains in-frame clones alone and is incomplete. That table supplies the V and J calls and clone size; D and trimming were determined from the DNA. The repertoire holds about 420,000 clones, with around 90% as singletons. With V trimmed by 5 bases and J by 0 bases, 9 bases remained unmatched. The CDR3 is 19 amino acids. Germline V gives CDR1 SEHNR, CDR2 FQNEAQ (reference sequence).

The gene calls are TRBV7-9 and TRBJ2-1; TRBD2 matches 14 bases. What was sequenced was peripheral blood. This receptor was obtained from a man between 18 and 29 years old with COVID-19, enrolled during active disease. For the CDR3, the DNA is TGTGCCAGCAGCCACGGACTAGCGGGGGGTGCCAACTCCTACAATGAGCAGTTCTTC. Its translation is CASSHGLAGGANSYNEQFF.